This paragraph covers one TCR beta chain sequence. This sample was taken from a study of blood T cells in healthy people across ages. Through a sample-barcoded 5' primer and a J-beta primer mix, a second PCR was run for roughly 6 to 11 cycles. With 12 random nucleotides, a template-switch adaptor tagged each individual cDNA molecule. MiXCR, run by TCRdb on the 5' RACE reads, gives a single entry per CDR3 protein. The sample holds some 700,000 distinct CDR3 sequences; about 24% are singletons and the top ten take roughly a fifth. CDR3 length: 16 amino acids. Germline V gene lookup returns CDR1 SGHVS and CDR2 FQNEAQ. The V gene lost 3 bases and the J gene lost 6 bases, with 19 bases spanning the gap.

The chain couples TRBV7-8 to TRBJ2-3, with D possibly being TRBD1 or TRBD2 (5 bases each). The specimen sequenced was blood. This clonotype was sampled from a man between 65 and 85 years old in good health. The CDR3 reads CASSFSFGSGADTQYF. The CDR3 DNA is TGTGCCAGCAGCTTCAGCTTCGGGTCCGGGGCGGATACGCAGTATTTT.